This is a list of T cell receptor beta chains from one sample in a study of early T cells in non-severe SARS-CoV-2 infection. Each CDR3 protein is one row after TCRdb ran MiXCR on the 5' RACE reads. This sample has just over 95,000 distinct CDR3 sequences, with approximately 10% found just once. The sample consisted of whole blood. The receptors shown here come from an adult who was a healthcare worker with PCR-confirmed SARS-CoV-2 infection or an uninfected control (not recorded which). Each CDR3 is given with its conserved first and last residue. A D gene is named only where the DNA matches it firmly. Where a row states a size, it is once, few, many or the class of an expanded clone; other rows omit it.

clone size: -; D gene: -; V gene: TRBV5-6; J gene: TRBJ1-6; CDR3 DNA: TGTGCCAGCAGCTTGCTCGGAAATTCACCCCTCCACTTT; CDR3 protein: CASSLLGNSPLHF
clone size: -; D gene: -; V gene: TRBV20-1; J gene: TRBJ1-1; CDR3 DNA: TGCAGTGCTAGGACGGGAAGCATGAACACTGAAGCTTTCTTT; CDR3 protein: CSARTGSMNTEAFF
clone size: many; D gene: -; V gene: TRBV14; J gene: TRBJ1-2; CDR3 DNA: TGTGCCAGCAGCCATGTGGACAGACCTTATGGCTACACCTTC; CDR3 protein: CASSHVDRPYGYTF
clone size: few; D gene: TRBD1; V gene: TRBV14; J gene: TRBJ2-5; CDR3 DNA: TGTGCCAGCAGCCAGGAACAGGGGCCGGTGTTAGAGACCCAGTACTTC; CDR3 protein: CASSQEQGPVLETQYF
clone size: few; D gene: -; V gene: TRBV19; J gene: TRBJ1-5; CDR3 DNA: TGTGCCAGTAGTATCGGACACCATAGCAATCAGCCCCAGCATTTT; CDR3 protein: CASSIGHHSNQPQHF
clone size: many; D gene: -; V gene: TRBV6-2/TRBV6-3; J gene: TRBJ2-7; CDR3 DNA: TGTGCCAGCAGTTACAACATCGGGACGGTAGCCTACGAGCAGTACTTC; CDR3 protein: CASSYNIGTVAYEQYF
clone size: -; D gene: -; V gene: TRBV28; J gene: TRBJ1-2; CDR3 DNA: TGTGCCAGCACCCCCTGGGGGGGCGCTGGCTACACCTTC; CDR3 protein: CASTPWGGAGYTF
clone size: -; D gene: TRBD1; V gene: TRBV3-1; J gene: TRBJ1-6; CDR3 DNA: TGTGCCAGCAGCCAAGGATCTGGGACAGCGGGAAATTCACCCCTCCACTTT; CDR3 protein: CASSQGSGTAGNSPLHF
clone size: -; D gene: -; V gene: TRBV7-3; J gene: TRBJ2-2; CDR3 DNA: TGTGCCGGCAGCGGCAGCCGGAACACCGGGGAGCTGTTTTTT; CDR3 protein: CAGSGSRNTGELFF
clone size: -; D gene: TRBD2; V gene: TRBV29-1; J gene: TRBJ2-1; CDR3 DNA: TGCAGCGTTGTAGCGGGAGCCTACAATGAGCAGTTCTTC; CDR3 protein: CSVVAGAYNEQFF
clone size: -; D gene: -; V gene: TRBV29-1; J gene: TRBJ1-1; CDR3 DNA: TGCAGCGTTGAGACGGACATGGAAGCTTTCTTT; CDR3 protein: CSVETDMEAFF
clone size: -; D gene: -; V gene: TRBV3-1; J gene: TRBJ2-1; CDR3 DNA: TGTGCCAGCAGCCAAGCCTTGATCAATGAGCAGTTCTTC; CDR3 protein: CASSQALINEQFF
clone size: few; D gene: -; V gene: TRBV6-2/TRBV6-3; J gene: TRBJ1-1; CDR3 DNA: TGTGCCAGCAGTTACTCGGTTGAGGCTCGGGCATCGCTAAACACTGAAGCTTTCTTT; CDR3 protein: CASSYSVEARASLNTEAFF
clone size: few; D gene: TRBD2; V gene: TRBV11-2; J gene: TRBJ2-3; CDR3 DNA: TGTGCCAGCAGCTTAGAATTGGCGGGCGGGGGGGCAACAGATACGCAGTATTTT; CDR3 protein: CASSLELAGGGATDTQYF
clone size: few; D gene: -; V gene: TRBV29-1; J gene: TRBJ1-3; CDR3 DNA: TGCAGCGTTTCGACACTGGGTGGAAACACCATATATTTT; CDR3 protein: CSVSTLGGNTIYF
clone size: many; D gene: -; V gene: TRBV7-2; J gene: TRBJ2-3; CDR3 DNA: TGTGCCAGCAGCCACATAACAGGAGACACAGATACGCAGTATTTT; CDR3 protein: CASSHITGDTDTQYF
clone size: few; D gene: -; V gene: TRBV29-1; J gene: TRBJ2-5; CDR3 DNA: TGCAGCGCTCAAGGGGCACAAGAGACCCAGTACTTC; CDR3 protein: CSAQGAQETQYF
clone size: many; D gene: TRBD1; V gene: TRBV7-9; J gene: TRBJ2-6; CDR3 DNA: TGTGCCAGCAGCTCAGACAGGGCTGGGGCCAACGTCCTGACTTTC; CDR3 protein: CASSSDRAGANVLTF
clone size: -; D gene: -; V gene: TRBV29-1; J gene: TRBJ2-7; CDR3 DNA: TGCAGCGTTGAAGAGACCCAATACGAGCAGTACTTC; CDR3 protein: CSVEETQYEQYF
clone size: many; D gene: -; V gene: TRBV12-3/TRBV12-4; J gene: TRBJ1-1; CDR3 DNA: TGTGCCAGCAATAGGGATGGGCAGGGGAAAGCTTTCTTT; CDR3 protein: CASNRDGQGKAFF
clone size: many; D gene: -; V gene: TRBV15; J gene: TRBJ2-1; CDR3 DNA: TGTGCCACCAGCAGAGATCCCAGCGGGCCGGAGCAGTTCTTC; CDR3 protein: CATSRDPSGPEQFF